Presented here are 30 T cell receptor beta chains from one specimen sequenced in a study of blood T cell repertoires in COVID-19. The repertoire was sequenced with immunoSEQ multiplex PCR; TCRdb's copy has only in-frame clones and lacks some. The top ten hold approximately 23% of the sample, which has around 40,000 clones, about four fifths seen once. The source material was peripheral blood. The source of these receptors is a man aged 65 to 85 with acute or convalescent COVID-19.

The chain is built from TRBV27 and TRBJ2-1; 9 positions agree with TRBD2. This CDR3 region has 14 residues. Germline assignment: CDR1 MNHEY and CDR2 SMNVEV (reference sequence). Losses at the gene ends were 8 bases for V and 10 bases for J; bases not matched to a gene: 12. The CDR3 is CASREGLALREQFF. The CDR3 DNA reads TGTGCCAGCCGGGAGGGACTAGCCCTTAGGGAGCAGTTCTTC.

In the case of this clone: In the same sample, other DNA sequences code for this CDR3. The J gene is TRBJ1-2, the V gene TRBV6-5; D is possibly TRBD1 (5 bases). The V gene lost 0 bases and the J gene lost 4 bases, with 15 bases spanning the gap. CDR1 and CDR2 (germline): MNHEY, SVGAGI. The CDR3 has 16 amino acids. CDR3 protein: CASSYSRTGGGYGYTF. In DNA, the CDR3 is TGTGCCAGCAGTTACTCGAGGACGGGCGGGGGCTATGGCTACACCTTC.

The gene calls are TRBV5-8 and TRBJ2-1; 10 bases align to TRBD2. V shed 3 bases, J shed 5 bases, and the junction held 5 bases outside the gene matches. This CDR3 spans 15 amino acids. CDR1 is SGHTS and CDR2 is YDEGEE in the germline V gene. The CDR3 DNA reads as TGTGCCAGCAGCTGGGGAGCGGGAGGGGACAATGAGCAGTTCTTC. It codes for CASSWGAGGDNEQFF. The complete variable domain, with remaining parts taken from reference TRBV5-8 and TRBJ2-1, reads EAGVTQSPTHLIKTRGQQATLRCSPISGHTSVYWYQQALGLGLQFLLWYDEGEERNRGNFPPRFSGRQFPNYSSELNVNALELEDSALYLCASSWGAGGDNEQFFGPGTRLTVL.

By share, this clone counts as medium-sized. The chain recombines TRBV4-1 with TRBJ2-2; D remains ambiguous. The CDR3 sequence is 13 residues long. V was cut by 4 bases and J by 1 base, with 4 bases left in between. The V gene's germline CDR1 is MGHRA and CDR2 YSYEKL. This chain's CDR3 is CASSRQNTGELFF. CDR3 DNA sequence: TGCGCCAGCAGCCGACAGAACACCGGGGAGCTGTTTTTT.

This chain connects TRBV4-1 to TRBJ2-7; TRBD1 aligns across 10 bases. The CDR3 length is 16 residues. The J segment lost 6 bases and the V segment lost 1 base, leaving 9 bases of the junction unmatched. Germline CDR1 is MGHRA and CDR2 is YSYEKL. The CDR3 DNA follows: TGCGCCAGCAGCCAAGCGAAGGGACAGGGGTTCGCCGAGCAGTACTTC. This sequence encodes CASSQAKGQGFAEQYF.

This chain joins TRBV14 and TRBJ2-7; TRBD1 matches at 10 bases. The CDR3 consists of 14 residues. Germline-derived CDR1 and CDR2 are SGHDN and FVKESK. The junction had 2 bases not matched to a gene; V was cut back by 3 bases and J by 3 bases. The CDR3, as DNA: TGTGCCAGCAGCCAGGGACAGGGGTTCTACGAGCAGTACTTC. It encodes CASSQGQGFYEQYF.

The J gene is TRBJ2-1, the V gene TRBV24-1; TRBD1 is a possible D gene (6 bases). The V gene's germline CDR1 is KGHDR and CDR2 SFDVKD. The length of the CDR3 is 14 residues. V lost 11 bases, J lost 3 bases, and 16 bases lay in between. The CDR3 region has the DNA TGTGCCAGGACAGTCTATCGCTTCTACAATGAGCAGTTCTTC. Its translation: CARTVYRFYNEQFF.

The chain employs TRBV28 and TRBJ2-1, with 12 bases fitting TRBD2. V shed 5 bases and J 9 bases; nucleotides not matched to a gene: 11. The CDR3 has 16 residues. The germline V gene has CDR1 MDHEN and CDR2 SYDVKM. CDR3 in DNA: TGTGCCAGCAGTCCCCCAGGGCTAGCGGGAGGGGTTGAGCAGTTCTTC. This encodes CASSPPGLAGGVEQFF.

Points on this clone: This same CDR3 is encoded by further DNA sequences in the sample. The gene calls are TRBV7-9 and TRBJ1-1, with 8 bases aligning to TRBD1. Trimming took 4 bases from V and 2 from J; bases not matched to a gene: 3. From germline, CDR1 is SEHNR and CDR2 FQNEAQ (reference sequence). The CDR3 consists of 14 residues. The CDR3 DNA sequence: TGTGCCAGCAGCTCCGGACAGGGCAACACTGAAGCTTTCTTT. It is translated as CASSSGQGNTEAFF.

This rearrangement joins TRBV28 to TRBJ1-6; a weak D match, TRBD1 (6 bases). Germline CDR1 and CDR2: MDHEN and SYDVKM. V lost 7 bases to trimming and J lost 10 bases, with 20 bases between them. There are 15 residues in the CDR3. In DNA, the CDR3 is TGTGCCAGCAATGGGAAGGACAGTCTACGGTCACCCCTCCACTTT. Translation: CASNGKDSLRSPLHF. Together with reference TRBV28 and TRBJ1-6, the CDR3 gives the full variable domain: DVKVTQSSRYLVKRTGEKVFLECVQDMDHENMFWYRQDPGLGLRLIYFSYDVKMKEKGDIPEGYSVSREKKERFSLILESASTNQTSMYLCASNGKDSLRSPLHFGNGTRLTVT.

This clone was found a few times. The chain is built from TRBV14 and TRBJ2-1; D is possibly TRBD2 (6 bases). Germline V gene data show CDR1 as SGHDN and CDR2 as FVKESK. V lost 0 bases, J lost 6 bases, and 9 bases lay in between. The CDR3 sequence is 14 residues long. The CDR3 region is CASSQERLGNEQFF. The CDR3 DNA reads as TGTGCCAGCAGCCAAGAGCGACTAGGCAATGAGCAGTTCTTC.

The chain links TRBV19 to TRBJ1-2, with a tentative D call TRBD1 (5 bases). In germline, CDR1 is LNHDA, CDR2 SQIVND (reference sequence). V lost 3 bases and J lost 8, with 19 bases in between. This CDR3 is 15 amino acids long. As DNA, the CDR3 is TGTGCCAGTAGTATGGGAGGGGACTCAGCATCGGGCTACACCTTC. Translated, it gives CASSMGGDSASGYTF. Full variable domain (outside the CDR3, taken from reference TRBV19 and TRBJ1-2): DGGITQSPKYLFRKEGQNVTLSCEQNLNHDAMYWYRQDPGQGLRLIYYSQIVNDFQKGDIAEGYSVSREKKESFPLTVTSAQKNPTAFYLCASSMGGDSASGYTFGSGTRLTVV.

This clone was detected a few times. This chain uses TRBV9 with TRBJ1-6; 7 bases line up with TRBD1. Losses at the gene ends were 3 bases for V and 5 bases for J; bases not matched to a gene: 2. This CDR3 is built from 14 residues. Germline V gives CDR1 SGDLS, CDR2 YYNGEE. The CDR3 DNA reads as TGTGCCAGCAGCGCGGGACAGAATAATTCACCCCTCCACTTT. It translates to CASSAGQNNSPLHF.

A note on this clone: Relative to the germline gene, one junction end is altered; a read error may explain this. The chain links TRBV5-1 to TRBJ2-7, with 8 bases fitting TRBD1. This CDR3 has 12 amino acids. Germline-derived CDR1 and CDR2 are SGHRS and YFSETQ. CDR3 region: CASSLGEDRVDF. Here the CDR3 DNA reads TGCGCCAGCAGCTTGGGTGAGGACAGGGTCGACTTC.

As regards this clone: The sample carries other DNA sequences with the same CDR3. The chain couples TRBV2 to TRBJ1-5; tentative D call: TRBD1 (6 bases). The germline gives CDR1 SNHLY, CDR2 FYNNEI. With 4 bases removed from V and 4 bases from J, the gap between germline ends came to 11 bases. The CDR3 consists of 14 residues. CDR3 sequence: CASSGNRDNQPQHF. CDR3 sequence (DNA): TGTGCCAGCAGTGGCAACAGGGATAATCAGCCCCAGCATTTT.

The chain is built from TRBV11-1 and TRBJ2-7, with a tentative D call TRBD1 (5 bases). This CDR3 has 14 amino acids. CDR1 SGHAT and CDR2 FQDESV come from the germline V gene (reference sequence). V lost 5 bases, J lost 0 bases, and 11 bases lay in between. The CDR3 here is CASSTRRDSYEQYF. The CDR3 coding sequence is TGTGCCAGCAGCACCCGCAGGGACTCCTACGAGCAGTACTTC.

For the CDR3, the DNA is TGTGCCAGCAGCCCATCAAGGGAGGGCGCCCAGCATTTT. Translating it yields CASSPSREGAQHF. This rearrangement joins TRBV3-1 (or the pseudogene TRBV3-2) to TRBJ1-5; D is undetermined. The germline V and J ends were trimmed by 4 bases and 11 bases, with 15 bases remaining between them. Germline V gives CDR1 LGHDT, CDR2 YNNKEL (reference sequence). The CDR3 spans 13 residues.

The CDR3 is CAISPIAGGPYNEQFF. CDR3 sequence (DNA): TGTGCCATCAGTCCCATAGCGGGAGGGCCCTACAATGAGCAGTTCTTC. V usage is TRBV10-3 and J usage is TRBJ2-1; 11 nucleotides match TRBD2. This CDR3 is built from 16 residues. V was clipped by 5 bases and J by 2 bases; unmatched bases: 5. The germline V gene encodes CDR1 ENHRY and CDR2 SYGVKD.

The chain combines TRBV19 with TRBJ1-2, with 7 nucleotides matching TRBD1. The CDR3 runs 14 residues. The germline gives CDR1 LNHDA, CDR2 SQIVND (reference sequence). J gave up 6 bases and V 3 bases, and 7 bases lay outside the gene matches. The CDR3 here is CASSIAGQHNGYTF. CDR3 DNA: TGTGCCAGTAGTATTGCGGGACAGCACAATGGCTACACCTTC.

This clone appeared a single time. This rearrangement joins TRBV5-1 to TRBJ2-1; 7 nucleotides align to TRBD2. Germline V CDR1 and CDR2: SGHRS, YFSETQ. The CDR3 is 16 amino acids. With V trimmed by 0 bases and J by 2 bases, 5 bases remained unmatched. The CDR3 bases are TGCGCCAGCAGCTTGGAGGCTAGCGGAGCCTACAATGAGCAGTTCTTC. Translating it yields CASSLEASGAYNEQFF.

The CDR3 is CASREALPYEQYF. The DNA of the CDR3 is TGTGCCAGTCGCGAGGCGCTCCCCTACGAGCAGTACTTC. The chain carries TRBV28 and TRBJ2-7; no definite D call. From germline, CDR1 is MDHEN and CDR2 SYDVKM. V was pared by 9 bases and J by 2 bases, with 14 bases between. The CDR3 consists of 13 residues.

This chain connects TRBV18 to TRBJ2-3; no definite D call. Trimming left V 4 bases short and J 2 bases short, with 4 bases between. This CDR3 is 12 amino acids long. Germline V gene lookup returns CDR1 KGHSH and CDR2 LQKENI. The CDR3 nucleotides are TGTGCCAGCTCACTAGCCACAGATACGCAGTATTTT. It codes for CASSLATDTQYF.

This chain joins TRBV4-2 and TRBJ1-2; 11 bases align to TRBD1. The germline V gene has CDR1 LGHNA and CDR2 YNFKEQ. The CDR3 loop spans 16 amino acids. The junction had 7 bases not matched to a gene; V was cut back by 4 bases and J by 3 bases. CDR3 amino acids: CASSLTGQGVDYGYTF. In DNA, the CDR3 is TGTGCCAGCAGCCTAACGGGACAGGGGGTGGACTATGGCTACACCTTC.

In its sample, this clone was seen once. V is TRBV18 and J is TRBJ1-3; 7 nucleotides match TRBD1. This CDR3 has 16 amino acids. V trimming: 1 base; J trimming: 0 bases; junction bases outside the gene matches: 3. Per germline, CDR1 KGHSH and CDR2 LQKENI. The chain's CDR3 is CASSPQTGNSGNTIYF. As DNA, the CDR3 is TGTGCCAGCTCACCACAGACAGGGAACTCTGGAAACACCATATATTTT. Based on the CDR3 plus reference TRBV18 and TRBJ1-3, the full variable domain is NAGVMQNPRHLVRRRGQEARLRCSPMKGHSHVYWYRQLPEEGLKFMVYLQKENIIDESGMPKERFSAEFPKEGPSILRIQQVVRGDSAAYFCASSPQTGNSGNTIYFGEGSWLTVV.

The chain couples TRBV6-5 to TRBJ1-2; D remains ambiguous. The CDR3 runs 14 residues. V gave up 0 bases and J gave up 0 bases, with 5 bases separating them. Per the germline V gene, CDR1 is MNHEY and CDR2 is SVGAGI. DNA for the CDR3: TGTGCCAGCAGTTACTCGACACCTAACTATGGCTACACCTTC. Protein sequence: CASSYSTPNYGYTF.

The rearrangement uses TRBV14 and TRBJ2-7; 7 nucleotides line up with TRBD1. With 4 bases clipped from V and 7 bases from J, the junction kept 16 bases outside the gene matches. Germline lookup yields CDR1 SGHDN and CDR2 FVKESK. The CDR3 totals 16 residues. The DNA of the CDR3 is TGTGCCAGCAGCCGGGAGCCGACAGGGTGGGGAGCGGAGCAGTACTTC. This codes for CASSREPTGWGAEQYF.

The V call is TRBV7-3, the J call TRBJ2-1; D gene ambiguous. There are 15 residues in the CDR3. The V gene lost 5 bases and the J gene lost 0 bases, with 11 bases spanning the gap. Germline loops: CDR1 SGHTA, CDR2 FQGTGA. The chain's CDR3 is CASSVNTNSYNEQFF. The CDR3 DNA reads as TGTGCCAGCAGCGTAAATACAAACTCCTACAATGAGCAGTTCTTC.

This chain connects TRBV6-6 to TRBJ2-3; 7 bases map to TRBD2. The CDR3 is 14 residues long. The V gene's germline CDR1 is MNHNY and CDR2 SVGAGI (reference sequence). V lost 4 bases, J lost 4 bases, and 5 bases stayed unmatched. The DNA for the CDR3 is TGTGCCAGCAGTTTGGGAGGGAGCGCAGATACGCAGTATTTT. It encodes CASSLGGSADTQYF.

The CDR3 coding sequence is TGTGCCAGCAGTTTAGGGGGCACCGGGCACTATGGCTACACCTTC. Its translation: CASSLGGTGHYGYTF. The V call is TRBV28, the J call TRBJ1-2; D possibly corresponds to TRBD1 (6 bases). This CDR3 has 15 residues. The V gene lost 2 bases and the J gene lost 3 bases, with 13 bases spanning the gap. Per germline, CDR1 MDHEN and CDR2 SYDVKM.

CDR3 sequence: CATSDRQYNEQFF. In DNA, the CDR3 is TGTGCCACCAGTGACCGACAGTACAATGAGCAGTTCTTC. The genes are TRBV24-1 and TRBJ2-1; D might be TRBD1 (5 bases). The CDR3 extends over 13 amino acids. Germline-derived CDR1 and CDR2 are KGHDR and SFDVKD. Trimming shortened V by 4 bases and J by 4 bases, and 7 bases separated the two germline ends.